These T cell receptor beta chains were read from a single sample in a study of cytomegalovirus exposure and HLA in healthy donors. Method: immunoSEQ multiplex PCR; TCRdb's copy keeps in-frame clones and lacks some. The sample holds more than 150,000 clones, about 82% seen once. Sequenced input: PBMCs. These receptors were obtained from a woman aged 25 to 45 in good health and CMV-seronegative. CDR3s include the opening cysteine and the closing phenylalanine or tryptophan. A D gene is named only where the DNA matches it firmly. The size field is filled for only some rows; it gives once, few, many or a size class.

>TRBV6-1|TRBJ2-1|NA|NA
TGTGCCAGCAGGGAGGAGGGACAGAGATACAATGAGCAGTTCTTC
CASREEGQRYNEQFF
>TRBV19|TRBJ1-1|NA|NA
TGTGCCAGTAGTTTCGACAGACTGAACACTGAAGCTTTCTTT
CASSFDRLNTEAFF
>TRBV5-1|TRBJ1-1|NA|NA
TGCGCCAGCAGCCAAACAGGGCGCCCTATGAACACTGAAGCTTTCTTT
CASSQTGRPMNTEAFF
>TRBV10-1|TRBJ2-1|NA|NA
TGCGCCAGCAGTGGACGAGGGCAAAAAGGGAATGAGCAGTTCTTC
CASSGRGQKGNEQFF
>TRBV5-8|TRBJ2-3|TRBD1|NA
TGTGCCAGCAGCGAGGGACAGGGGGCGGCAGATACGCAGTATTTT
CASSEGQGAADTQYF
>TRBV5-6|TRBJ1-6|TRBD1|NA
TGTGCCAGCAGCTTGGGGCCGTCAGGGGGGAATTCACCCCTCCACTTT
CASSLGPSGGNSPLHF
>TRBV7-6|TRBJ2-2|NA|NA
TGTGCCAGCAGCTTAAACGGCAGGGGGGCCGGGGAGCTGTTTTTT
CASSLNGRGAGELFF
>TRBV7-9|TRBJ1-1|NA|NA
TGTGCCAGCAGCTTAGCGGGCAGTAACACTGAAGCTTTCTTT
CASSLAGSNTEAFF
>TRBV9|TRBJ2-1|NA|NA
TGTGCCAGCAGCGTAGGAAGTAGCGATGTCGGGCAGTTCTTC
CASSVGSSDVGQFF
>TRBV6-5|TRBJ2-1|NA|NA
TGTGCCAGCAGTTACGGTGGCAGTTCCTACAATGAGCAGTTCTTC
CASSYGGSSYNEQFF
>TRBV18|TRBJ2-2|NA|NA
TGTGCCAGCTCACCGAGCAGGGCGAACACCGGGGAGCTGTTTTTT
CASSPSRANTGELFF
>TRBV11-2|TRBJ2-5|NA|NA
TGTGCCAGCAGCTTAGCCGGGACAACCGGGTGGGCCCAGTACTTC
CASSLAGTTGWAQYF
>TRBV9|TRBJ1-4|TRBD1|NA
TGTGCCAGCAGCGTAGGGTTGGGACAGGGGGCGCCGAGGAATGAAAAACTGTTTTTT
CASSVGLGQGAPRNEKLFF
>TRBV18|TRBJ2-7|NA|once
TGTGCCAGCTCATCACCTCGACTGTTCTACGAGCAGTACTTC
CASSSPRLFYEQYF
>TRBV27|TRBJ1-5|TRBD1|NA
TGTGCCAGCAGACCAAGGACAGGGGTCGGTCAGCCCCAGCATTTT
CASRPRTGVGQPQHF
>TRBV7-8|TRBJ2-5|TRBD2|NA
TGTGCCAGCAGCCCCTGGACTAGGGGGACCCAGTACTTC
CASSPWTRGTQYF
>TRBV5-1|TRBJ1-2|NA|NA
TGCGCCAGCAGCTTGGACAGCCCTAACTATGGCTACACCTTC
CASSLDSPNYGYTF
>TRBV19|TRBJ1-4|NA|few
TGTGCCAGTTCCCTTACAGGGCCCCGGGCAATTGAAAAACTGTTTTTT
CASSLTGPRAIEKLFF
>TRBV5-1|TRBJ1-1|TRBD1|few
TGCGCCAGCAGCGCGGACAGGCAGAACACTGAAGCTTTCTTT
CASSADRQNTEAFF
>TRBV5-1|TRBJ1-1|NA|NA
TGCGCCAGCAGACAACAGGGGAACACTGAAGCTTTCTTT
CASRQQGNTEAFF
>TRBV5-1|TRBJ2-7|NA|NA
TGCGCCAGCAGCTTGCAGAGGGCGGGTACCTACGAGCAGTACTTC
CASSLQRAGTYEQYF
>TRBV2|TRBJ2-5|NA|NA
TGTGCCACCACTAGGGAGGCACAGGAGACCCAGTACTTC
CATTREAQETQYF
>TRBV7-2|TRBJ2-7|NA|once
TGTGCCAGCAGCTTAGGGCTCGAGCAGTACTTC
CASSLGLEQYF